The 32 T cell receptor beta chains given below trace back to one sample, sequenced in a study of blood T cell repertoires in COVID-19. Sequencing was performed with immunoSEQ multiplex PCR; in TCRdb, only in-frame clones are kept and a portion is missing. The sample holds 270,000 or so clones, less than 85% seen once. Sequenced material: peripheral blood. These receptors all come from a woman aged 18-30 years with acute or convalescent COVID-19.

The V call is TRBV3-1 (or the pseudogene TRBV3-2), the J call TRBJ2-2, with TRBD2 identical over 9 bases. Germline V CDR1 and CDR2: LGHDT, YNNKEL (reference sequence). V lost 7 bases to trimming and J lost 7 bases; unmatched junction nucleotides: 7. The CDR3 consists of 14 residues. The CDR3 region is CASIQAGGVGELFF. DNA for the CDR3: TGTGCCAGCATACAAGCGGGAGGCGTCGGGGAGCTGTTTTTT.

The chain combines TRBV7-9 with TRBJ2-1; D is uncertain. This CDR3 contains 11 residues. The V gene lost 6 bases and the J gene lost 10 bases, with 10 bases spanning the gap. Germline V gives CDR1 SEHNR, CDR2 FQNEAQ (reference sequence). The CDR3 DNA sequence: TGTGCCAGCAGTTACGACTGGGAGCAGTTCTTC. Residues: CASSYDWEQFF. Supplemented by reference TRBV7-9 and TRBJ2-1, the full variable domain reads DTGVSQNPRHKITKRGQNVTFRCDPISEHNRLYWYRQTLGQGPEFLTYFQNEAQLEKSRLLSDRFSAERPKGSFSTLEIQRTEQGDSAMYLCASSYDWEQFFGPGTRLTVL.

The CDR3 sequence: CASSLVASLETQYF. CDR3 DNA: TGCGCCAGCAGCTTGGTAGCTAGCCTGGAGACCCAGTACTTC. This chain joins TRBV5-1 and TRBJ2-5, with D perhaps matching TRBD2 (5 bases). Trimming stripped 0 bases from V and 5 bases from J, with 11 bases between. This CDR3 has 14 residues. Germline V gene data show CDR1 as SGHRS and CDR2 as YFSETQ.

J is TRBJ1-6 and V is TRBV6-5, with D tentatively TRBD1 (5 bases). Germline-derived CDR1 and CDR2 are MNHEY and SVGAGI. CDR3 length equals 15 residues. The V and J ends lost 8 bases and 5 bases respectively, with 16 bases between them. This CDR3 reads CASRRQGHNNSPLHF. In nucleotides, the CDR3 is TGTGCCAGCCGAAGGCAGGGTCACAATAATTCACCCCTCCACTTT.

V usage is TRBV2 and J usage is TRBJ2-1, with unresolved D. This CDR3 is 14 amino acids long. Trimming stripped 5 bases from V and 1 base from J, with 9 bases between. Germline V gene lookup returns CDR1 SNHLY and CDR2 FYNNEI. The CDR3 is CASSPGRSYNEQFF. In nucleotides, the CDR3 is TGTGCCAGCAGTCCGGGTCGGTCCTACAATGAGCAGTTCTTC.

The CDR3 spells CASSGLLAAGELFF. The CDR3 nucleotides are TGTGCCAGCAGTGGGCTACTAGCCGCCGGGGAGCTGTTTTTT. The rearrangement links TRBV2 to TRBJ2-2; maybe TRBD2 (6 bases). The germline gives CDR1 SNHLY, CDR2 FYNNEI. This CDR3 spans 14 amino acids. The V end lost 4 bases, the J end lost 6 bases, and 12 bases lay between the germline ends.

V gene TRBV3-1 (or the pseudogene TRBV3-2) combines with J gene TRBJ2-2; tentative D call: TRBD2 (5 bases). From germline, CDR1 is LGHDT and CDR2 YNNKEL (reference sequence). Trimming stripped 3 bases from V and 1 base from J, with 12 bases between. This CDR3 is built from 16 residues. In DNA, the CDR3 is TGTGCCAGCAGCCAGCGTGGGAGTTGGAACACCGGGGAGCTGTTTTTT. This gives the protein CASSQRGSWNTGELFF.

The chain links TRBV28 to TRBJ2-7; 7 bases are a match to TRBD2. From germline, CDR1 is MDHEN and CDR2 SYDVKM. The CDR3 is 15 residues long. With 5 bases clipped from V and 2 bases from J, the junction kept 9 bases outside the gene matches. The CDR3 coding sequence is TGTGCCAGCAGTCCTCCCGCTAGCGGTCCCTACGAGCAGTACTTC. This translates into CASSPPASGPYEQYF.

This chain uses TRBV5-1 with TRBJ1-2; D gene ambiguous. Deletions cut 5 bases from V and 0 bases from J, with 11 bases between. Germline assignment: CDR1 SGHRS and CDR2 YFSETQ. The CDR3 has 14 residues. CDR3 nucleotide sequence: TGCGCCAGCAGAGCAACGGGTTCTAACTATGGCTACACCTTC. Translating gives CASRATGSNYGYTF.

J is TRBJ1-2 and V is TRBV6-2 or TRBV6-3, with D unresolved. CDR1 is MNHEY and CDR2 is SVGEGT in the germline V gene. This CDR3 contains 14 residues. V was cut by 2 bases and J by 6 bases, with 13 bases left in between. Here the CDR3 DNA reads TGTGCCAGCAGTTACCTCCTACCGCGGGATGGCTACACCTTC. Protein product: CASSYLLPRDGYTF.

The rearrangement uses TRBV29-1 and TRBJ1-1; no clear D. Germline lookup yields CDR1 SQVTM and CDR2 ANQGSEA. This CDR3 contains 13 residues. V lost 7 bases, J lost 5 bases, and 17 bases lay in between. The CDR3 reads CSGHFGESTEAFF. DNA of the CDR3: TGCAGCGGCCATTTTGGGGAGAGTACTGAAGCTTTCTTT.

The CDR3 coding sequence is TGTGCCAGCAGGACGGGAGGGGCGGATAGCAATCAGCCCCAGCATTTT. This translates into CASRTGGADSNQPQHF. V gene TRBV6-6 combines with J gene TRBJ1-5; tentative D call: TRBD1 (5 bases). The V gene lost 6 bases and the J gene lost 0 bases, with 15 bases spanning the gap. Germline lookup yields CDR1 MNHNY and CDR2 SVGAGI (reference sequence). There are 16 residues in the CDR3.

V usage is TRBV18 and J usage is TRBJ2-1; D may be TRBD2 (7 bases). CDR1 and CDR2 from the germline V gene are KGHSH and LQKENI. The V gene lost 5 bases and the J gene lost 9 bases, with 17 bases spanning the gap. The CDR3 has 14 residues. CDR3 residues: CASSARGGPFEQFF. The CDR3 nucleotides read TGTGCCAGCTCAGCGAGGGGGGGGCCCTTTGAGCAGTTCTTC.

This chain links TRBV7-3 with TRBJ2-3; D ambiguous. Germline loops: CDR1 SGHTA, CDR2 FQGTGA. CDR3 length equals 16 residues. V was pared by 0 bases and J by 0 bases, with 10 bases between. The CDR3 loop is CASSLTFGQSTDTQYF. The CDR3 DNA follows: TGTGCCAGCAGCTTAACGTTTGGGCAGAGCACAGATACGCAGTATTTT.

The genes are TRBV10-3 and TRBJ2-3; 7 nucleotides align to TRBD2. Germline loops: CDR1 ENHRY, CDR2 SYGVKD. This CDR3 spans 15 amino acids. V shed 3 bases, J shed 1 base, and the junction held 4 bases outside the gene matches. The CDR3 region has the DNA TGTGCCATCAGTGAACCTAGCGGAGGCACAGATACGCAGTATTTT. Its translation is CAISEPSGGTDTQYF.

CDR3 sequence (DNA): TGTGCCAGCGGCGGACTAGCCTCAGATACGCAGTATTTT. This gives the protein CASGGLASDTQYF. The chain carries TRBV2 and TRBJ2-3, with 8 positions matching TRBD2. CDR1 SNHLY and CDR2 FYNNEI come from the germline V gene. V gave up 8 bases and J gave up 4 bases; unmatched junction bases: 5. This CDR3 is 13 amino acids long.

This rearrangement joins TRBV9 to TRBJ2-1, with D possibly being TRBD2 (6 bases). Germline CDR1 is SGDLS and CDR2 is YYNGEE. The germline V and J ends were trimmed by 0 bases and 5 bases, with 12 bases remaining between them. CDR3 length: 15 amino acids. The CDR3, as DNA: TGTGCCAGCAGCGTAGGTAGCGGAGCTCACAATGAGCAGTTCTTC. As protein: CASSVGSGAHNEQFF.

Regarding this clone: Other DNA sequences in the same sample also yield this CDR3. The chain recombines TRBV6-5 with TRBJ2-1, with 8 bases fitting TRBD2. Germline V gene data show CDR1 as MNHEY and CDR2 as SVGAGI. V shed 5 bases, J shed 1 base, and the junction held 1 base outside the gene matches. The CDR3 spans 14 residues. In nucleotides, the CDR3 is TGTGCCAGCAGTACTAGCGGATCCTACAATGAGCAGTTCTTC. It specifies CASSTSGSYNEQFF.

The chain uses TRBV6-1 and TRBJ1-6; 7 nucleotides match TRBD1. With 0 bases clipped from V and 5 bases from J, the junction kept 10 bases outside the gene matches. This CDR3 spans 18 amino acids. CDR1 is MNHNS and CDR2 is SASEGT in the germline V gene. CDR3 protein: CASSEAQGGTVNNSPLHF. CDR3 in DNA: TGTGCCAGCAGTGAAGCACAAGGTGGGACAGTAAATAATTCACCCCTCCACTTT.

This chain joins TRBV28 and TRBJ2-1; D is possibly TRBD2 (6 bases). Per germline, CDR1 MDHEN and CDR2 SYDVKM. The germline V and J ends were trimmed by 6 bases and 0 bases, with 15 bases remaining between them. CDR3 length: 16 residues. The CDR3 region is CASSLNGLNSYNEQFF. DNA of the CDR3: TGTGCCAGCAGCCTCAACGGACTAAACTCCTACAATGAGCAGTTCTTC.

The chain links TRBV28 to TRBJ1-6; D perhaps matches TRBD1 (6 bases). The length of the CDR3 is 18 residues. The germline V gene has CDR1 MDHEN and CDR2 SYDVKM. V lost 6 bases and J 0 bases, leaving 18 bases between the germline ends. CDR3 nucleotide sequence: TGTGCCAGCAGCCGGGACATACTCCTCAGCTCCTATAATTCACCCCTCCACTTT. Amino acids: CASSRDILLSSYNSPLHF.

V usage is TRBV3-1 (or the pseudogene TRBV3-2) and J usage is TRBJ1-2; D unresolved. V was pared by 1 base and J by 10 bases, with 7 bases between. The CDR3 is 11 residues long. CDR1 and CDR2 from the germline V gene are LGHDT and YNNKEL (reference sequence). CDR3 in DNA: TGTGCCAGCAGCCAAGGAGGGTCCTACACCTTC. Translated: CASSQGGSYTF.

As regards this clone: At one end, the junction sequence differs from germline, possibly due to a read error. The V call is TRBV7-8, the J call TRBJ2-1, with 14 positions matching TRBD2. CDR1 is SGHVS, CDR2 FQNEAQ, per germline. This CDR3 region has 15 residues. CDR3: CASSPGTSGGPGSVF. The CDR3 DNA is TGTGCCAGCAGCCCGGGGACTAGCGGGGGCCCCGGGTCGGTCTTC. The full variable domain, with the rest looked up from reference TRBV7-8 and TRBJ2-1, is GAGVSQSPRYKVAKRGQDVALRCDPISGHVSLFWYQQALGQGPEFLTYFQNEAQLDKSGLPSDRFFAERPEGSVSTLKIQRTQQEDSAVYLCASSPGTSGGPGSVFGPGTRLTVL.

This rearrangement joins TRBV2 to TRBJ1-2; 7 bases are a match to TRBD1. This CDR3 spans 14 amino acids. V lost 6 bases and J lost 2; bases outside the gene matches: 6. Germline CDR1 reads SNHLY; CDR2 reads FYNNEI. The CDR3 sequence is CASRMTGSNYGYTF. The DNA of the CDR3 is TGTGCCAGCAGAATGACAGGGTCCAACTATGGCTACACCTTC.

The rearrangement uses TRBV4-1 and TRBJ2-5, with D possibly matching TRBD2 (6 bases). The CDR3 totals 14 residues. CDR1 MGHRA and CDR2 YSYEKL come from the germline V gene. V was trimmed by 5 bases and J by 1 base, leaving 11 bases between them. CDR3 sequence (DNA): TGCGCCAGCAGCGTGGAGGGAAGCCAAGAGACCCAGTACTTC. Translating gives CASSVEGSQETQYF.

The chain employs TRBV29-1 and TRBJ2-1, with 8 positions matching TRBD1. The V segment lost 4 bases and the J segment 2 bases; nucleotides outside the gene matches: 7. The CDR3 extends over 15 amino acids. The germline gives CDR1 SQVTM, CDR2 ANQGSEA. The CDR3 coding sequence is TGCAGCGTTGGACTTGGGACAGGAGCCTACAATGAGCAGTTCTTC. As protein: CSVGLGTGAYNEQFF.

This chain joins TRBV4-3 and TRBJ2-4; TRBD1 matches at 8 bases. Germline-derived CDR1 and CDR2 are LGHNA and YSLEER. V trimming: 2 bases; J trimming: 3 bases; junction bases outside the gene matches: 3. CDR3 size: 15 residues. The CDR3 region is CASSQKDRGKNIQYF. The CDR3 DNA is TGCGCCAGCAGCCAAAAAGACAGGGGCAAAAACATTCAGTACTTC.

The V call is TRBV28, the J call TRBJ2-7; TRBD2 matches at 10 bases. Germline V CDR1 and CDR2: MDHEN, SYDVKM. This CDR3 comprises 15 residues. J was trimmed by 3 bases and V by 2 bases; bases with no gene match: 4. The CDR3 DNA reads as TGTGCCAGCAGTTTACCTAGCGGGAGTGGCTACGAGCAGTACTTC. This translates into CASSLPSGSGYEQYF.

J is TRBJ2-5 and V is TRBV6-5; 7 bases are a match to TRBD2. V lost 7 bases and J lost 5; bases outside the gene matches: 10. Germline-derived CDR1 and CDR2 are MNHEY and SVGAGI. The CDR3 sequence is 14 residues long. This CDR3 reads CASIHTFGGETQYF. The DNA for the CDR3 is TGTGCCAGCATCCACACCTTCGGGGGGGAGACCCAGTACTTC.

The chain recombines TRBV30 with TRBJ1-5; tentative D call: TRBD1 (5 bases). Between the trimmed V and J ends, which lost 2 bases and 0 bases, there was a span of 5 bases. The CDR3 is 13 residues long. Germline assignment: CDR1 GTSNPN and CDR2 SVGIG (reference sequence). For the CDR3, the DNA is TGTGCCTGGAGTCAGGGTAGCAATCAGCCCCAGCATTTT. It specifies CAWSQGSNQPQHF. Supplemented by reference TRBV30 and TRBJ1-5, the full variable domain reads SQTIHQWPATLVQPVGSPLSLECTVEGTSNPNLYWYRQAAGRGLQLLFYSVGIGQISSEVPQNLSASRPQDRQFILSSKKLLLSDSGFYLCAWSQGSNQPQHFGDGTRLSIL.

The chain links TRBV9 to TRBJ2-1; 9 nucleotides line up with TRBD2. Losses at the gene ends were 0 bases for V and 14 bases for J; bases not matched to a gene: 6. CDR1 and CDR2 (germline): SGDLS, YYNGEE. This CDR3 comprises 13 residues. CDR3 coding DNA: TGTGCCAGCAGCGTAGCTGCAGGCGGGAGGGAGTTCTTC. It yields the protein CASSVAAGGREFF.

The chain recombines TRBV19 with TRBJ2-1, with D maybe TRBD1 (6 bases). The ends were cut back, 6 bases at V and 10 bases at J, with 22 bases in the middle. Germline lookup yields CDR1 LNHDA and CDR2 SQIVND (reference sequence). CDR3 length: 15 amino acids. CDR3 sequence reads: CASSPRGHPSGEQFF. In nucleotides, the CDR3 is TGTGCCAGTAGCCCCAGGGGACATCCTTCAGGGGAGCAGTTCTTC. The entire variable domain, with the rest obtained from reference TRBV19 and TRBJ2-1, is as follows: DGGITQSPKYLFRKEGQNVTLSCEQNLNHDAMYWYRQDPGQGLRLIYYSQIVNDFQKGDIAEGYSVSREKKESFPLTVTSAQKNPTAFYLCASSPRGHPSGEQFFGPGTRLTVL.